These 23 T cell receptor beta chains originate from one sample sequenced in a study of blood T cell repertoires in COVID-19. Sequencing used immunoSEQ multiplex PCR; TCRdb keeps in-frame clones, though not all of them. The sample consists of 150,000 to 200,000 clones, approximately 80% of them appearing once. The material sequenced was PBMCs or T cells enriched from blood (not recorded which). Receptors were obtained from a man aged 35-49 years who had recovered from COVID-19.

The genes are TRBV20-1 and TRBJ2-1; 11 bases are shared with TRBD2. After removal of 3 bases from V and 1 base from J, the junction contained 5 bases not matched to a gene. The CDR3 loop spans 16 amino acids. Per the germline V gene, CDR1 is DFQATT and CDR2 is SNEGSKA (reference sequence). The CDR3 is CSASSSGGQSYNEQFF. The CDR3 nucleotides are TGCAGTGCTAGTTCTAGCGGGGGGCAATCCTACAATGAGCAGTTCTTC.

The chain recombines TRBV25-1 with TRBJ1-2; D is ambiguous. CDR3 length equals 12 residues. V lost 6 bases, J lost 1 base, and 6 bases lay in between. Germline assignment: CDR1 MGHDK and CDR2 SYGVNS. The CDR3 here is CASRQLNYGYTF. The CDR3 region has the DNA TGTGCCAGCAGACAGCTTAACTATGGCTACACCTTC.

The chain combines TRBV2 with TRBJ2-2; 12 bases fit TRBD2. After removal of 4 bases from V and 6 bases from J, the junction contained 3 bases not matched to a gene. The CDR3 is 15 amino acids. The germline V gene has CDR1 SNHLY and CDR2 FYNNEI. The CDR3 here is CASSASGGAPGELFF. In nucleotides, the CDR3 is TGTGCCAGCAGTGCTAGCGGGGGGGCCCCCGGGGAGCTGTTTTTT.

This rearrangement joins TRBV4-1 to TRBJ1-2; D is perhaps TRBD1 (6 bases). Germline CDR1 is MGHRA and CDR2 is YSYEKL. Trimming cost V 4 bases and J 6 bases, with 9 bases left between them. The CDR3 is 12 amino acids. The CDR3 here is CASSLGGDGYTF. As DNA, the CDR3 is TGCGCCAGCAGCCTAGGGGGGGATGGCTACACCTTC.

The genes are TRBV7-3 and TRBJ2-1; D gene uncertain. V lost 8 bases, J lost 3 bases, and 14 bases lay in between. The CDR3 is 14 amino acids. CDR1 is SGHTA, CDR2 FQGTGA, per germline. CDR3 sequence: CASSQSPSYNEQFF. The DNA of the CDR3 is TGTGCCAGCTCTCAATCCCCCAGCTACAATGAGCAGTTCTTC. The whole variable domain, filled in from reference TRBV7-3 and TRBJ2-1, reads GAGVSQTPSNKVTEKGKYVELRCDPISGHTALYWYRQSLGQGPEFLIYFQGTGAADDSGLPNDRFFAVRPEGSVSTLKIQRTERGDSAVYLCASSQSPSYNEQFFGPGTRLTVL.

The genes are TRBV7-8 and TRBJ1-4; the D gene is possibly TRBD1 (5 bases). The CDR3 spans 14 residues. Looked up from germline, CDR1 is SGHVS and CDR2 is FQNEAQ. With 1 base removed from V and 7 bases from J, the gap between germline ends came to 10 bases. CDR3 sequence reads: CASSLEGFSEKLFF. CDR3 nucleotide sequence: TGTGCCAGCAGCTTAGAGGGGTTTAGTGAAAAACTGTTTTTT.

The chain uses TRBV21-1 and TRBJ1-3; TRBD1, as called in the table, went unchecked against the DNA. TRBV21-1 is flagged as a pseudogene. The CDR3 consists of 15 residues. CDR3 loop: CASSKAGRAANTIYF. As DNA, the CDR3 is TGTGCCAGCAGCAAAGCGGGCAGGGCTGCAAACACCATATATTTT.

V is TRBV7-6 and J is TRBJ2-1; perhaps TRBD1 as D (6 bases). This CDR3 contains 15 residues. V gave up 1 base and J gave up 2 bases, with 9 bases separating them. Germline assignment: CDR1 SGHVS and CDR2 FNYEAQ. CDR3 sequence reads: CASSLGGLPYNEQFF. The CDR3 DNA sequence: TGTGCCAGCAGCTTAGGGGGGCTTCCCTACAATGAGCAGTTCTTC.

V usage is TRBV2 and J usage is TRBJ1-2; D gene ambiguous. V dropped 1 base and J dropped 8 bases, with 5 bases sitting between them. The V gene's germline CDR1 is SNHLY and CDR2 FYNNEI. The CDR3 loop spans 11 amino acids. The DNA for the CDR3 is TGTGCCAGCAGTGAAGGCTACGGCTACACCTTC. Its protein is CASSEGYGYTF.

The chain carries TRBV5-1 and TRBJ1-3, with D possibly TRBD1 on 6 matching bases. Trimming stripped 1 base from V and 0 bases from J, with 11 bases between. The CDR3 length is 16 residues. The germline V gene encodes CDR1 SGHRS and CDR2 YFSETQ. The CDR3 loop reads CASSLTGQDSGNTIYF. In DNA form, the CDR3 reads TGCGCCAGCAGCTTGACAGGGCAGGACTCTGGAAACACCATATATTTT.

The genes are TRBV9 and TRBJ1-1; TRBD1 aligns across 9 bases. This CDR3 is built from 14 residues. Trimming at V came to 5 bases and at J to 4 bases, leaving 6 bases not matched to a gene. The germline V gene has CDR1 SGDLS and CDR2 YYNGEE. CDR3 nucleotides: TGTGCCAGCAGGGTGACAGGGGGAGGCACTGAAGCTTTCTTT. Translation gives CASRVTGGGTEAFF.

This chain uses TRBV19 with TRBJ2-3, with TRBD1 identical over 7 bases. Germline-derived CDR1 and CDR2 are LNHDA and SQIVND (reference sequence). This CDR3 is built from 17 residues. V shed 6 bases, J shed 0 bases, and the junction held 12 bases outside the gene matches. The DNA for the CDR3 is TGTGCCAGTAGCATTCAACTGACAGGGATAAGCACAGATACGCAGTATTTT. Amino acid sequence: CASSIQLTGISTDTQYF.

This clone was detected a few times. The V call is TRBV7-7, the J call TRBJ2-5, with 9 nucleotides matching TRBD1. The CDR3 has 16 residues. In germline, CDR1 is SSHAT, CDR2 FNYEAQ (reference sequence). Unmatched junction bases numbered 7, after V lost 5 bases and J lost 0 bases. CDR3 nucleotides: TGTGCCAGCAGCCCCAGGACAGGGGACAACCAAGAGACCCAGTACTTC. Translated: CASSPRTGDNQETQYF.

V gene TRBV7-3 combines with J gene TRBJ1-6; TRBD1 aligns across 8 bases. CDR1 SGHTA and CDR2 FQGTGA come from the germline V gene. The CDR3 extends over 14 amino acids. V dropped 2 bases and J dropped 9; count of bases not matched to a gene: 3. The CDR3: CASSLGDRSSPLHF. The CDR3 DNA is TGTGCCAGCAGCTTAGGGGACAGGTCTTCACCCCTCCACTTT. Full variable domain (remainder filled in from reference TRBV7-3 and TRBJ1-6): GAGVSQTPSNKVTEKGKYVELRCDPISGHTALYWYRQSLGQGPEFLIYFQGTGAADDSGLPNDRFFAVRPEGSVSTLKIQRTERGDSAVYLCASSLGDRSSPLHFGNGTRLTVT.

This chain joins TRBV6-5 and TRBJ1-5, with 8 bases lining up with TRBD1. This CDR3 region has 15 residues. Trimming removed 6 bases from V and 2 bases from J; junction bases left unmatched: 6. Germline V gene lookup returns CDR1 MNHEY and CDR2 SVGAGI. CDR3: CASRQMTGGNQPQHF. The CDR3 DNA is TGTGCCAGCAGACAGATGACAGGGGGCAATCAGCCCCAGCATTTT.

The chain recombines TRBV28 with TRBJ1-2; D is perhaps TRBD1 (5 bases). CDR1 and CDR2 (germline): MDHEN, SYDVKM. The CDR3 loop spans 13 amino acids. Deletions cut 5 bases from V and 4 bases from J, with 11 bases between. CDR3 protein: CASSEPQGYGYTF. In nucleotides, the CDR3 is TGTGCCAGCAGTGAACCCCAGGGCTATGGCTACACCTTC.

The chain combines TRBV18 with TRBJ2-1, with D possibly matching TRBD1 (5 bases). V shed 3 bases and J shed 7 bases, with 13 bases lying between them. The CDR3 length is 14 residues. Germline V gene lookup returns CDR1 KGHSH and CDR2 LQKENI. CDR3: CASSPDRGLNEQFF. In DNA form, the CDR3 reads TGTGCCAGCTCACCCGATAGGGGTCTGAATGAGCAGTTCTTC.

The CDR3 sequence: CASSPGLAGSGELFF. The CDR3 DNA is TGCGCCAGCAGCCCCGGACTAGCGGGGTCCGGGGAGCTGTTTTTT. The J gene is TRBJ2-2, the V gene TRBV5-1, with 12 bases fitting TRBD2. V shed 4 bases, J shed 6 bases, and the junction held 4 bases outside the gene matches. The CDR3 runs 15 residues. The germline CDR1 and CDR2 sequences are SGHRS and YFSETQ.

This clone was detected once. This chain joins TRBV4-2 and TRBJ2-1; TRBD1 might be the D (5 bases). V lost 1 base to trimming and J lost 3 bases, with 7 bases between them. The CDR3 is 14 amino acids. CDR1 is LGHNA and CDR2 is YNFKEQ in the germline V gene. This CDR3 reads CASSQVGHYNEQFF. CDR3 DNA: TGTGCCAGCAGCCAAGTGGGGCACTACAATGAGCAGTTCTTC.

V and J are TRBV18 and TRBJ1-4; 8 bases are shared with TRBD1. The germline CDR1 and CDR2 sequences are KGHSH and LQKENI. V gave up 6 bases and J gave up 2 bases; unmatched junction bases: 11. The CDR3 totals 17 residues. Written as DNA, the CDR3 is TGTGCCAGCTCCGAAGTCGCAGGGGGCAGCACTAATGAAAAACTGTTTTTT. Translated, it gives CASSEVAGGSTNEKLFF.

This clone was found once. For the CDR3, the DNA is TGTGCCAGCACAGGCAGCACAGATACGCAGTATTTT. This codes for CASTGSTDTQYF. The rearrangement links TRBV2 to TRBJ2-3; no firm D call. The germline V gene encodes CDR1 SNHLY and CDR2 FYNNEI. The CDR3 sequence is 12 residues long. The germline V and J ends were trimmed by 7 bases and 0 bases, with 5 bases remaining between them.

This clone showed up just once. This chain uses TRBV2 with TRBJ1-4; D perhaps matches TRBD1 (6 bases). Trimming stripped 4 bases from V and 13 bases from J, with 22 bases between. The CDR3 is 15 amino acids. Looked up from germline, CDR1 is SNHLY and CDR2 is FYNNEI. This CDR3 is CASSAMGGDIGILFF. In DNA form, the CDR3 reads TGTGCCAGCAGTGCGATGGGTGGGGACATAGGGATACTGTTTTTT.

The chain links TRBV4-2 to TRBJ2-1; D is possibly TRBD1 (5 bases). Per the germline V gene, CDR1 is LGHNA and CDR2 is YNFKEQ. This CDR3 has 16 amino acids. Trimming shortened V by 0 bases and J by 9 bases, and 18 bases separated the two germline ends. CDR3 in DNA: TGTGCCAGCAGCCAAGATTTATGGGGCCCGGGCACTGAGCAGTTCTTC. As protein: CASSQDLWGPGTEQFF.